One and the same sample provided the 23 T cell receptor beta chains below, sequenced in a study of CD8 T cells in ankylosing spondylitis. Using its own MiXCR run on the 5' RACE reads, TCRdb lists one record per CDR3 protein. The sample includes about 300,000 distinct CDR3 sequences, around 20% of them seen just once. Sequenced sample: blood, either unsorted or a sorted T cell fraction (not recorded which). These receptors all stem from a female donor with ankylosing spondylitis or in good health (not recorded which).

The chain has TRBV27 and TRBJ1-1, with 7 bases that match TRBD1. The CDR3 has 13 residues. The V gene end was trimmed by 7 bases and the J gene end by 3 bases; junction bases not matched to a gene: 5. CDR1 MNHEY and CDR2 SMNVEV come from the germline V gene (reference sequence). CDR3 in DNA: TGTGCCAGCAAGGACAGGAGGGACACTGAAGCTTTCTTT. Translation gives CASKDRRDTEAFF.

The rearrangement joins TRBV12-3 or TRBV12-4 to TRBJ1-1; D gene uncertain. The CDR3 consists of 15 residues. Deletions cut 3 bases from V and 1 base from J, with 12 bases between. For the CDR3, the DNA is TGTGCCAGCAGTTTCGGAGGAGGCAAGAACACTGAAGCTTTCTTT. Translated, it gives CASSFGGGKNTEAFF.

This chain joins TRBV7-9 and TRBJ2-5, with 9 bases identical to TRBD1. Looked up from germline, CDR1 is SEHNR and CDR2 is FQNEAQ (reference sequence). V dropped 1 base and J dropped 4; count of bases not matched to a gene: 7. The CDR3 has 16 residues. The CDR3 sequence: CASSLELGQGAETQYF. The CDR3 DNA follows: TGTGCCAGCAGCTTAGAGCTGGGACAGGGAGCAGAGACCCAGTACTTC.

This clonotype appeared a few times. The chain employs TRBV15 and TRBJ2-1; D unresolved. Germline values: CDR1 LNHNV, CDR2 YYDKDF (reference sequence). V lost 5 bases and J 3 bases, leaving 14 bases between the germline ends. The CDR3 runs to 15 residues. CDR3: CATSPSYAIYNEQFF. Written as DNA, the CDR3 is TGTGCCACCAGCCCTTCTTACGCCATCTACAATGAGCAGTTCTTC.

This clonotype was recorded at least ten times. The rearrangement uses TRBV29-1 and TRBJ2-1; D gene unclear. This CDR3 comprises 12 residues. Per germline, CDR1 SQVTM and CDR2 ANQGSEA. Trimming cost V 5 bases and J 10 bases, with 15 bases left between them. CDR3 loop: CSVKEQFYEQFF. The DNA for the CDR3 is TGCAGCGTTAAGGAGCAGTTTTACGAGCAGTTCTTC.

The rearrangement links TRBV30 to TRBJ1-1, with D unclear. Trimming stripped 0 bases from V and 1 base from J, with 6 bases between. Germline values: CDR1 GTSNPN, CDR2 SVGIG (reference sequence). This CDR3 has 13 residues. The CDR3 reads CAWSVAENTEAFF. In DNA form, the CDR3 reads TGTGCCTGGAGTGTAGCAGAGAACACTGAAGCTTTCTTT. Based on the CDR3 plus reference TRBV30 and TRBJ1-1, the full variable domain is SQTIHQWPATLVQPVGSPLSLECTVEGTSNPNLYWYRQAAGRGLQLLFYSVGIGQISSEVPQNLSASRPQDRQFILSSKKLLLSDSGFYLCAWSVAENTEAFFGQGTRLTVV.

In this sample, this clonotype turned up a few times. This rearrangement joins TRBV28 to TRBJ1-5; D not certain. Trimming took 10 bases from V and 7 from J, leaving 8 bases between them. This CDR3 contains 10 residues. CDR1 MDHEN and CDR2 SYDVKM come from the germline V gene. As DNA, the CDR3 is TGTGCCACCGGAAGGCAGCCCCAGCATTTT. Translation: CATGRQPQHF.

This clonotype was detected a few times. The genes are TRBV7-9 and TRBJ1-1; TRBD1 matches 8 bases. After removal of 3 bases from V and 5 bases from J, the junction contained 5 bases not matched to a gene. Germline V lookup: CDR1 SEHNR, CDR2 FQNEAQ (reference sequence). The CDR3 consists of 14 residues. The CDR3 coding sequence is TGTGCCAGCAGCTTGACAGGGGTTTATACTGAAGCTTTCTTT. Residues: CASSLTGVYTEAFF.

The rearrangement links TRBV20-1 to TRBJ2-5; D tentatively fits TRBD1 or TRBD2 (5 bases each). CDR1 is DFQATT and CDR2 is SNEGSKA in the germline V gene (reference sequence). V shed 6 bases and J shed 4 bases, with 24 bases lying between them. This CDR3 has 16 residues. CDR3: CSATRPIPARGETQYF. In DNA, the CDR3 is TGCAGTGCGACCAGGCCCATACCCGCGAGGGGAGAGACCCAGTACTTC.

The rearrangement uses TRBV20-1 and TRBJ2-1; tentatively, D is TRBD2 (7 bases). V shed 6 bases and J shed 10 bases, with 19 bases lying between them. Germline V lookup: CDR1 DFQATT, CDR2 SNEGSKA (reference sequence). This CDR3 is built from 13 residues. CDR3 amino acids: CSALADTGREQFF. The CDR3, as DNA: TGCAGTGCCCTAGCGGACACAGGGAGGGAGCAGTTCTTC.

The chain uses TRBV18 and TRBJ1-4; 7 nucleotides match TRBD1. The trim removed 5 bases at V and 5 bases at J, leaving 8 bases unmatched. The CDR3 has 15 residues. Germline CDR1 and CDR2: KGHSH and LQKENI. The CDR3 reads CASSSTDRANEKLFF. The CDR3 bases are TGTGCCAGCTCATCCACCGACAGGGCGAATGAAAAACTGTTTTTT.

This clonotype was observed a handful of times. The chain uses TRBV6-5 and TRBJ2-7; D is ambiguous. Between the trimmed V and J ends, which lost 6 bases and 0 bases, there was a span of 12 bases. The CDR3 sequence is 14 residues long. Germline values: CDR1 MNHEY, CDR2 SVGAGI. In DNA form, the CDR3 reads TGTGCCAGCAGCTATGATACCAGCTCCTACGAGCAGTACTTC. Translated, it gives CASSYDTSSYEQYF.

The CDR3, as DNA: TGTGCCAGCAGCTTAGGGGGGACAGGAAAGGCTCAAGAGACCCAGTACTTC. Its protein product is CASSLGGTGKAQETQYF. The genes are TRBV11-2 and TRBJ2-5, with 8 bases aligning to TRBD1. The CDR3 sequence is 17 residues long. Germline loops: CDR1 SGHAT, CDR2 FQNNGV. With 1 base clipped from V and 2 bases from J, the junction kept 9 bases outside the gene matches.

The CDR3, as DNA: TGTGCCACCAGCCACGGGGGTGAGACCCAGTACTTC. Amino acid sequence: CATSHGGETQYF. The rearrangement joins TRBV15 to TRBJ2-5; D perhaps matches TRBD2 (6 bases). The ends were cut back, 5 bases at V and 5 bases at J, with 9 bases in the middle. Germline values: CDR1 LNHNV, CDR2 YYDKDF (reference sequence). This CDR3 region has 12 residues.

CDR3: CASLPRGLRFF. In nucleotides, the CDR3 is TGTGCCAGCCTCCCCCGGGGGCTGAGGTTCTTC. This chain links TRBV14 with TRBJ2-1; either TRBD1 or TRBD2 may supply D (6 bases each). CDR1 is SGHDN, CDR2 FVKESK, per germline. The CDR3 covers 11 residues. Deletions cut 8 bases from V and 15 bases from J, with 17 bases between.

V gene TRBV28 combines with J gene TRBJ1-1; no clear D. Trimming left V 6 bases short and J 0 bases short, with 20 bases between. The germline CDR1 and CDR2 sequences are MDHEN and SYDVKM. The CDR3 extends over 17 amino acids. The CDR3 sequence is CASSTRSFRTLNTEAFF. In nucleotides, the CDR3 is TGTGCCAGCAGCACCCGATCGTTTCGGACTCTGAACACTGAAGCTTTCTTT. The full variable domain, completed using reference TRBV28 and TRBJ1-1, is DVKVTQSSRYLVKRTGEKVFLECVQDMDHENMFWYRQDPGLGLRLIYFSYDVKMKEKGDIPEGYSVSREKKERFSLILESASTNQTSMYLCASSTRSFRTLNTEAFFGQGTRLTVV.

The chain uses TRBV7-2 and TRBJ2-5, with D unclear. With 6 bases removed from V and 9 bases from J, the gap between germline ends came to 14 bases. CDR1 is SGHTA and CDR2 is FQGNSA in the germline V gene. This CDR3 is built from 12 residues. The CDR3 sequence: CASSRLRGPQYF. CDR3 nucleotide sequence: TGTGCCAGCAGTCGACTCCGAGGCCCCCAGTACTTC.

The chain links TRBV20-1 to TRBJ2-3, with D possibly being TRBD2 (5 bases). Trimming left V 3 bases short and J 2 bases short, with 15 bases between. The length of the CDR3 is 15 residues. The V gene's germline CDR1 is DFQATT and CDR2 SNEGSKA (reference sequence). The DNA for the CDR3 is TGCAGTGCTAGGGGCGGGTTGGTTCCCACAGATACGCAGTATTTT. Protein: CSARGGLVPTDTQYF.

V is TRBV11-2 and J is TRBJ1-2; the D gene is possibly TRBD1 (5 bases). V was pared by 0 bases and J by 7 bases, with 9 bases between. Looked up from germline, CDR1 is SGHAT and CDR2 is FQNNGV. CDR3 size: 13 residues. The CDR3 coding sequence is TGTGCCAGCAGCTTAGAGCAGGGTCGTGGCTACACCTTC. As protein: CASSLEQGRGYTF.

The chain carries TRBV5-1 and TRBJ2-1; a weak D match, TRBD2 (6 bases). The V gene lost 3 bases and the J gene lost 7 bases, with 11 bases spanning the gap. The CDR3 runs to 13 residues. Germline-derived CDR1 and CDR2 are SGHRS and YFSETQ. CDR3 sequence reads: CASSSGLANEQFF. The CDR3 DNA reads as TGCGCCAGCAGCTCGGGACTCGCGAATGAGCAGTTCTTC.

V usage is TRBV5-1 and J usage is TRBJ1-1; tentative D call: TRBD1 (6 bases). V lost 4 bases and J lost 4, with 11 bases in between. Germline CDR1 and CDR2: SGHRS and YFSETQ. This CDR3 has 13 residues. This chain's CDR3 is CASSAGTTTEAFF. CDR3 nucleotides: TGCGCCAGCAGCGCCGGGACAACCACTGAAGCTTTCTTT.

This clonotype came up a few times. This chain uses TRBV28 with TRBJ1-2, with 8 nucleotides matching TRBD1. The CDR3 totals 14 residues. Germline-derived CDR1 and CDR2 are MDHEN and SYDVKM. The ends lost 5 bases at V and 5 bases at J; junction bases unmatched: 7. The CDR3 coding sequence is TGTGCCAGCAGTACAGGGACAGGAGGATATGGCTACACCTTC. Its translation: CASSTGTGGYGYTF.

This clonotype was recorded a few times. This chain's CDR3 is CASNNLQGWDTEAFF. As DNA, the CDR3 is TGTGCCAGCAACAATCTTCAGGGCTGGGACACTGAAGCTTTCTTT. The chain carries TRBV7-8 and TRBJ1-1; the D gene is possibly TRBD1 (5 bases). Germline values: CDR1 SGHVS, CDR2 FQNEAQ. V lost 7 bases and J lost 3, with 18 bases in between. The CDR3 length is 15 residues. The whole variable domain, filled in from reference TRBV7-8 and TRBJ1-1, reads GAGVSQSPRYKVAKRGQDVALRCDPISGHVSLFWYQQALGQGPEFLTYFQNEAQLDKSGLPSDRFFAERPEGSVSTLKIQRTQQEDSAVYLCASNNLQGWDTEAFFGQGTRLTVV.